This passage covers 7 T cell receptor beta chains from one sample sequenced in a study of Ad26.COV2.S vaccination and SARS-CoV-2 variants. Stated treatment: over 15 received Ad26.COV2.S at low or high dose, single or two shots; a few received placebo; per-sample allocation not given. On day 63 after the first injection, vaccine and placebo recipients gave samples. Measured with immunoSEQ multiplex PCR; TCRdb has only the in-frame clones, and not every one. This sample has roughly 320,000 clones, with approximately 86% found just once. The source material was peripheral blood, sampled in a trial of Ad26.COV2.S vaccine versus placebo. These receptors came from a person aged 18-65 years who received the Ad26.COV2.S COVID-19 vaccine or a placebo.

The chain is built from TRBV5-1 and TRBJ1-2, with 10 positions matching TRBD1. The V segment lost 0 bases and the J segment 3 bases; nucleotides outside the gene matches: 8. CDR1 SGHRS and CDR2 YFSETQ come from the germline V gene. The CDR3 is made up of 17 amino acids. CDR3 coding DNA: TGCGCCAGCAGCTTGGCACGGACAGGGGGAGAGCACTATGGCTACACCTTC. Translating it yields CASSLARTGGEHYGYTF.

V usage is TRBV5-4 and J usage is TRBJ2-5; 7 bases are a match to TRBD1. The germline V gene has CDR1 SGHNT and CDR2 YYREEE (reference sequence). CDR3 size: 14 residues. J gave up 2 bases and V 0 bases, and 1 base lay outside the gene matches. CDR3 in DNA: TGTGCCAGCAGCTTGGCCAGGGGGCAAGAGACCCAGTACTTC. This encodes CASSLARGQETQYF.

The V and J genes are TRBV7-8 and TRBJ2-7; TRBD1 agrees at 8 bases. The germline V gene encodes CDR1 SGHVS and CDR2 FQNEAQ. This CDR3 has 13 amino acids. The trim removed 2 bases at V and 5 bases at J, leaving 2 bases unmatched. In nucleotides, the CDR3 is TGTGCCAGCAGCTTAACAGGGGGGCACGAGCAGTACTTC. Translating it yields CASSLTGGHEQYF.

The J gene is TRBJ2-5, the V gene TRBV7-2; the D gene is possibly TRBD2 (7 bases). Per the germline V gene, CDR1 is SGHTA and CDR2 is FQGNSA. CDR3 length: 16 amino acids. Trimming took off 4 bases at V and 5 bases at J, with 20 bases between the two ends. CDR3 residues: CASSSEAGAFPETQYF. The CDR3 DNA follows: TGTGCCAGCAGCTCGGAGGCGGGGGCGTTTCCGGAGACCCAGTACTTC.

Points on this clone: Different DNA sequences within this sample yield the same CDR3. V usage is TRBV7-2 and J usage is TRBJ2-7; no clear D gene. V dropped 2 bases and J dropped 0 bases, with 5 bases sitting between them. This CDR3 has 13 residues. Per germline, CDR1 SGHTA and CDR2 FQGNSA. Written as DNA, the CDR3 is TGTGCCAGCAGCTTAAGCAGCTCCTACGAGCAGTACTTC. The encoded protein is CASSLSSSYEQYF.

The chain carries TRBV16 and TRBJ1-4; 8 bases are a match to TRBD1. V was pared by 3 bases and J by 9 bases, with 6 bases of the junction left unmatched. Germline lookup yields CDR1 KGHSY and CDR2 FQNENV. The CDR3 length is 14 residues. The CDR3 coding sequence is TGTGCCAGCAGCCAGGCGACAGGGGAGAAAAAACTGTTTTTT. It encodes CASSQATGEKKLFF.

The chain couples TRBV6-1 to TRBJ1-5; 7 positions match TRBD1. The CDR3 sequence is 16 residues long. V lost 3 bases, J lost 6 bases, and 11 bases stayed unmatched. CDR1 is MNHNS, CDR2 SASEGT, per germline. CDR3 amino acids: CASSDMSRGYGQPQHF. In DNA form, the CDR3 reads TGTGCCAGCAGTGATATGTCCAGGGGGTACGGTCAGCCCCAGCATTTT.